The present T cell receptor beta chain was sequenced within a study of T cell responses to AZD1222 COVID-19 vaccine. The CDR3 has 17 amino acids. Regarding the study as a whole: Spike regions recognized by vaccine-associated CD4 TCRs spanned the protein, led by 160-218 and 743-854. Elevations in Spike-specific TCR breadth and depth followed administration of two AZD1222 doses.

Remarks on this clone: What it binds is unknown.

Here immunoSEQ multiplex PCR was the method, and the copy in TCRdb shows in-frame clones only, minus some. The table records approximately 89,000 clones, 75% to 95% of them present only once. Pooling was applied to second doses at about 4 or about 12 weeks. Sequences were derived from peripheral blood, sampled 28 days after the second AZD1222 dose. The V call is TRBV21-1, the J call TRBJ2-7; TRBD1 is the table's D call and was not checked against the DNA. TRBV21-1 is labeled a pseudogene. The receptor was derived from an adult who received the AZD1222 COVID-19 vaccine. CDR3 DNA: TGTGCCAGCAGCAAAGTTCGTGAGGACAGGGGGCTTAACGAGCAGTACTTC. It codes for CASSKVREDRGLNEQYF.